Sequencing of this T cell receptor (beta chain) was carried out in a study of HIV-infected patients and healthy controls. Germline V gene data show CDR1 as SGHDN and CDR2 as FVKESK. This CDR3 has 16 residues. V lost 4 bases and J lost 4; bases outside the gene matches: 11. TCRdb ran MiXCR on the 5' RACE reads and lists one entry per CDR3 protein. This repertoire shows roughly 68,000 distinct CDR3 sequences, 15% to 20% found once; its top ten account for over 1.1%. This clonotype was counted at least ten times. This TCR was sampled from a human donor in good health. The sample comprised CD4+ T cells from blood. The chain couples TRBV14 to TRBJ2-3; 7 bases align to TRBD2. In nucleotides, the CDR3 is TGTGCCAGCAGCCCACTAGCGACACCGGCGGCAGATACGCAGTATTTT. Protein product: CASSPLATPAADTQYF. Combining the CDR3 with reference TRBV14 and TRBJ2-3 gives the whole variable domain EAGVTQFPSHSVIEKGQTVTLRCDPISGHDNLYWYRRVMGKEIKFLLHFVKESKQDESGMPNNRFLAERTGGTYSTLKVQPAELEDSGVYFCASSPLATPAADTQYFGPGTRLTVL.